These T cell receptor beta chains were read from a single sample in a study of T-cell memory formation after mild COVID-19. TCRdb independently ran MiXCR on the 5' RACE reads; one entry per CDR3 protein. The data show over 450,000 distinct CDR3 sequences, about a fifth seen once. Input material: PBMCs or a T cell subset sorted from them (not recorded which). Receptors originate from an adult woman who had mild COVID-19 (a few samples of this study predate the infection). Cell type and time point are not known. Both conserved end residues are trimmed from each CDR3. The order of the fields is J gene, V gene, CDR3 protein.

TRBJ1-6 | TRBV7-3 | ASGSNGASPLH
TRBJ2-3 | TRBV3-1 | ASSQWLAGGSTDTQY
TRBJ1-6 | TRBV12-3/TRBV12-4 | ASSHLGDSYNSPLH
TRBJ2-3 | TRBV27 | ASALVWTDTQY
TRBJ2-7 | TRBV27 | ASSSSGRITMQY
TRBJ2-1 | TRBV7-8 | ASSFSGSLHNEQF
TRBJ2-3 | TRBV5-6 | ASSLLDRGITDTQY
TRBJ1-1 | TRBV12-3/TRBV12-4 | ASQRTGPTEAF
TRBJ2-1 | TRBV14 | ASSQTQPSRQF
TRBJ2-7 | TRBV12-3/TRBV12-4 | ASRGRAEQY
TRBJ2-2 | TRBV28 | ASSNRATGELF
TRBJ2-7 | TRBV5-1 | ASSTNRGSNYEQY
TRBJ1-5 | TRBV5-5 | ASKPGPSYSNQPQH
TRBJ2-5 | TRBV24-1 | ATSDATGVGETQY
TRBJ2-1 | TRBV24-1 | ATERGDYNEQF
TRBJ1-1 | TRBV7-8 | ASSLAPGGAEAF
TRBJ2-5 | TRBV20-1 | SAPPGLAGVLQETQY
TRBJ2-1 | TRBV10-3 | AINAPGSEQF
TRBJ2-5 | TRBV5-1 | ASRGQQETQY
TRBJ2-5 | TRBV29-1 | SVESLETQY
TRBJ2-1 | TRBV5-6 | ASSPGDYDYNEQF
TRBJ1-2 | TRBV20-1 | SASAGTAHGYT
TRBJ2-7 | TRBV28 | ASSFGRWSSYEQY
TRBJ2-3 | TRBV10-3 | AITRDFTDTQY
TRBJ2-1 | TRBV2 | ASRRTSSGEQF
TRBJ2-1 | TRBV11-3 | ASSLGSSYEQF
TRBJ2-7 | TRBV29-1 | SVEPALAGYTYEQY
TRBJ1-2 | TRBV20-1 | SASRQGTGYT